These 22 T cell receptor beta chains came from one sample sequenced in a study of response to subunit inactivated influenza vaccine. MiXCR, run by TCRdb on the RT-PCR reads, gives a single entry per CDR3 protein. The data show about 540,000 distinct CDR3 sequences, roughly 25% seen once. These same data were also listed under a study on T cells expressing NK-cell markers. This second study notes: Production of TCR beta cDNA relied on 5'RACE template switching with UMIs.

Sequenced material: CD4+ T cells sorted from PBMCs, taken 11 to 12 days after vaccination. The receptor source for this set is a man aged 45 to 65 who received an inactivated influenza vaccine.

This clonotype was observed a handful of times. A read error is possible here, since a much larger clone lies one base away. The chain has TRBV20-1 and TRBJ2-1; 8 bases fit TRBD2. The CDR3 spans 14 residues. Germline V CDR1 and CDR2: DFQATT, SNEGSKA (reference sequence). This chain's CDR3 is CSASLAGGYKEQFF. CDR3 coding DNA: TGCAGTGCCTCCCTCGCGGGGGGTTACAAGGAGCAGTTCTTC.

V gene TRBV4-2 combines with J gene TRBJ2-1; D uncertain. Germline V gene data show CDR1 as LGHNA and CDR2 as YNFKEQ. There are 17 residues in the CDR3. The V and J ends lost 0 bases and 0 bases respectively, with 12 bases between them. CDR3 residues: CASSQDLAGSSYNEQFF. CDR3 DNA: TGTGCCAGCAGCCAAGATCTGGCCGGTAGCTCCTACAATGAGCAGTTCTTC.

This clonotype has ten or more counts. The CDR3 DNA sequence: TGTGCCAGCAGCTTAGATTTAGGAGACGAGCAGTACTTC. Protein: CASSLDLGDEQYF. The chain is built from TRBV7-8 and TRBJ2-7; D is uncertain. The germline V gene has CDR1 SGHVS and CDR2 FQNEAQ. V was shortened by 1 base and J by 5 bases, with 9 bases between the two germline ends. The CDR3 is 13 residues long.

This clonotype was picked up many times. This chain uses TRBV3-1 with TRBJ2-7; 7 bases are shared with TRBD1. The V gene's germline CDR1 is LGHDT and CDR2 YNNKEL (reference sequence). This CDR3 contains 13 residues. Trimming at V came to 1 base and at J to 3 bases, leaving 0 bases not matched to a gene. The CDR3 DNA sequence: TGTGCCAGCAGCCAAGCAGGGGGCTACGAGCAGTACTTC. Translation: CASSQAGGYEQYF.

The chain uses TRBV5-1 and TRBJ1-1, with unresolved D. This CDR3 region has 14 residues. CDR1 is SGHRS, CDR2 YFSETQ, per germline. Trimming removed 0 bases from V and 7 bases from J, with 13 bases in between. The CDR3: CASSLVSTVYEAFF. CDR3 nucleotides: TGCGCCAGCAGCTTGGTTAGTACGGTATATGAAGCTTTCTTT. The whole variable domain, remainder taken from reference TRBV5-1 and TRBJ1-1, is KAGVTQTPRYLIKTRGQQVTLSCSPISGHRSVSWYQQTPGQGLQFLFEYFSETQRNKGNFPGRFSGRQFSNSRSEMNVSTLELGDSALYLCASSLVSTVYEAFFGQGTRLTVV.

The chain links TRBV4-1 to TRBJ2-5; no clear D gene. The V and J ends lost 3 bases and 7 bases respectively, with 12 bases between them. This CDR3 spans 13 amino acids. Germline CDR1 is MGHRA and CDR2 is YSYEKL. CDR3 coding DNA: TGCGCCAGCAGCCAGGACCAGGAAGGGACCCAGTACTTC. Residues: CASSQDQEGTQYF.

V gene TRBV3-1 combines with J gene TRBJ1-2; TRBD1 agrees at 7 bases. CDR1 LGHDT and CDR2 YNNKEL come from the germline V gene (reference sequence). The CDR3 is 14 residues long. V shed 2 bases, J shed 6 bases, and the junction held 6 bases outside the gene matches. CDR3 DNA: TGTGCCAGCAGCCAAACGACAGGGAAGGATGGCTACACCTTC. It translates to CASSQTTGKDGYTF.

This clonotype has only a few counts. V gene TRBV7-6 combines with J gene TRBJ2-1, with 8 bases fitting TRBD2. Germline CDR1 is SGHVS and CDR2 is FNYEAQ. The V and J ends lost 5 bases and 10 bases, in that order; junction bases with no gene match: 10. The CDR3 has 14 residues. The CDR3 DNA is TGTGCCAGCAGCGTTAGCGGGGTGGACGGGGAGCAGTTCTTC. Its protein is CASSVSGVDGEQFF.

Only a few counts were recorded for this clonotype. The chain is built from TRBV29-1 and TRBJ2-7; D gene unclear. Trimming pared 4 bases from V and 4 bases from J, leaving 17 bases between. Germline assignment: CDR1 SQVTM and CDR2 ANQGSEA. There are 14 residues in the CDR3. CDR3 region: CSVGTRRALYEQYF. Here the CDR3 DNA reads TGCAGCGTTGGCACAAGACGGGCGTTATACGAGCAGTACTTC.

CDR3 DNA sequence: TGCGCCAGCAGCCCCAACTCAGGGGAGATCAATGAGCAGTTCTTC. Translating it yields CASSPNSGEINEQFF. The chain combines TRBV5-1 with TRBJ2-1, with D tentatively TRBD1 (6 bases). The CDR3 consists of 15 residues. V lost 4 bases and J 6 bases, leaving 17 bases between the germline ends. Germline CDR1 and CDR2: SGHRS and YFSETQ. The full variable domain, its missing parts supplied by reference TRBV5-1 and TRBJ2-1, is KAGVTQTPRYLIKTRGQQVTLSCSPISGHRSVSWYQQTPGQGLQFLFEYFSETQRNKGNFPGRFSGRQFSNSRSEMNVSTLELGDSALYLCASSPNSGEINEQFFGPGTRLTVL.

To note about this clonotype: This may be a read error, as it is one base from a much larger clone. CDR3 region: CVISERLAGGYEQYF. The CDR3 DNA follows: TGTGTCATCAGTGAGAGACTAGCGGGCGGGTACGAGCAGTACTTC. The chain combines TRBV10-3 with TRBJ2-7; 10 positions match TRBD2. CDR3 size: 15 residues. From germline, CDR1 is ENHRY and CDR2 SYGVKD.

This clonotype was observed many times. V usage is TRBV7-2 and J usage is TRBJ2-7; 8 bases match TRBD1. This CDR3 has 11 residues. In germline, CDR1 is SGHTA, CDR2 FQGNSA. J gave up 3 bases and V 8 bases, and 0 bases lay outside the gene matches. The CDR3 loop reads CASGQGYEQYF. CDR3 nucleotides: TGTGCCAGCGGACAGGGCTACGAGCAGTACTTC.

This clonotype showed up just a few times. The chain carries TRBV12-3 or TRBV12-4 and TRBJ1-4; D is possibly TRBD1 (5 bases). The CDR3 extends over 14 amino acids. The V end was cut by 6 bases, the J end by 4 bases, with 12 bases between. The CDR3, as DNA: TGTGCCAGCAGGCTAGGGACCCTTAATGAAAAACTGTTTTTT. It specifies CASRLGTLNEKLFF.

This sequence joins TRBV29-1 and TRBJ1-1; 7 bases are shared with TRBD1. The CDR3 totals 13 residues. J was trimmed by 1 base and V by 7 bases; bases with no gene match: 6. Germline V lookup: CDR1 SQVTM, CDR2 ANQGSEA. The CDR3 spells CSGVEGANTEAFF. The CDR3 DNA reads TGCAGCGGGGTAGAGGGGGCGAACACTGAAGCTTTCTTT.

Only a few counts were recorded for this clonotype. The CDR3, as DNA: TGTGCCAGCAGCTTAGAGGGGTATAGCACAGATACGCAGTATTTT. It translates to CASSLEGYSTDTQYF. The rearrangement joins TRBV7-6 to TRBJ2-3, with a possible D match to TRBD1 (5 bases). Germline V gene lookup returns CDR1 SGHVS and CDR2 FNYEAQ. The CDR3 loop spans 15 amino acids. Trimming shortened V by 1 base and J by 0 bases, and 8 bases separated the two germline ends.

This clonotype has only a few counts. The chain recombines TRBV6-1 with TRBJ2-5; D is uncertain. The CDR3 contains 13 residues. In germline, CDR1 is MNHNS, CDR2 SASEGT. Between the trimmed V and J ends, which lost 6 bases and 4 bases, there was a span of 12 bases. CDR3: CASSPRPVETQYF. CDR3 DNA sequence: TGTGCCAGCAGCCCTCGGCCTGTAGAGACCCAGTACTTC.

This clonotype was seen only a few times. This chain links TRBV29-1 with TRBJ1-5; D gene unclear. The CDR3 extends over 13 amino acids. From germline, CDR1 is SQVTM and CDR2 ANQGSEA. V lost 4 bases and J lost 6, with 13 bases in between. CDR3 DNA: TGCAGCGTTGGATTGCTGGAGGGTCAGCCCCAGCATTTT. Its translation is CSVGLLEGQPQHF. Using reference TRBV29-1 and TRBJ1-5 for the parts outside the CDR3, the full variable domain is SAVISQKPSRDICQRGTSLTIQCQVDSQVTMMFWYRQQPGQSLTLIATANQGSEATYESGFVIDKFPISRPNLTFSTLTVSNMSPEDSSIYLCSVGLLEGQPQHFGDGTRLSIL.

About this clonotype itself: Sequence at one end of the junction differs from germline and may be a read error. The chain uses TRBV2 and TRBJ2-7; D may be TRBD1 or TRBD2 (5 bases each). Germline V gives CDR1 SNHLY, CDR2 FYNNEI. The CDR3 extends over 14 amino acids. Here the CDR3 DNA reads TGTGCCGGCAGCCCGAGGGACCGACCCTACGAGCAGTACTTC. Encoded protein: CAGSPRDRPYEQYF.

This clonotype was seen more than once but under ten times. The rearrangement joins TRBV28 to TRBJ2-5, with D possibly TRBD1 on 5 matching bases. Per the germline V gene, CDR1 is MDHEN and CDR2 is SYDVKM. The CDR3 runs to 15 residues. V lost 4 bases, J lost 5 bases, and 17 bases lay in between. CDR3 sequence reads: CASSSRGWFVETQYF. The CDR3 DNA reads TGTGCCAGCAGTTCAAGGGGCTGGTTTGTGGAGACCCAGTACTTC.

Only a few counts were recorded for this clonotype. This sequence joins TRBV5-1 and TRBJ2-3, with D tentatively TRBD2 (6 bases). The CDR3 length is 16 residues. The germline V and J ends were trimmed by 0 bases and 4 bases, with 15 bases remaining between them. Germline CDR1 and CDR2: SGHRS and YFSETQ. The CDR3 DNA sequence: TGCGCCAGCAGCTTGGCCGGCGCTAGCGTGTCAGATACGCAGTATTTT. This encodes CASSLAGASVSDTQYF.

This clonotype was counted a few times. The V gene is TRBV12-3 or TRBV12-4, the J gene TRBJ1-3, with D possibly matching TRBD1 (6 bases). V gave up 6 bases and J gave up 4 bases, with 19 bases separating them. This CDR3 contains 16 residues. This CDR3 is CASRSGADRGGNTIYF. CDR3 sequence (DNA): TGTGCCAGCAGGTCCGGCGCGGACAGAGGAGGAAACACCATATATTTT.

The chain joins TRBV12-3 or TRBV12-4 to TRBJ2-3; TRBD1 agrees at 7 bases. V was clipped by 6 bases and J by 5 bases; unmatched bases: 8. The CDR3 length is 14 residues. The CDR3 loop is CASSPGQVLDTQYF. CDR3 DNA sequence: TGTGCCAGCAGCCCCGGACAGGTCCTAGATACGCAGTATTTT.